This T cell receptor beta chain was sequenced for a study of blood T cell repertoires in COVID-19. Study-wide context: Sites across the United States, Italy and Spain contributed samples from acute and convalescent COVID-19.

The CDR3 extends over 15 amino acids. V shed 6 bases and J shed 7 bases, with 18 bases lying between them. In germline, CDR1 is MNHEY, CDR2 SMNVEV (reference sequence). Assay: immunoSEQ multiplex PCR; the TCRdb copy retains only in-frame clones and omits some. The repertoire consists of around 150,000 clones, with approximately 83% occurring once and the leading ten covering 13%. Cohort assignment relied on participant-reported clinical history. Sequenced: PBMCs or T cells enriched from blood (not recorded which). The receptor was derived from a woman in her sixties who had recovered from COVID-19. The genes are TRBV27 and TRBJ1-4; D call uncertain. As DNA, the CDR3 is TGTGCCAGCAGCCCTAGTTGGCTGAACCTTGAAAAACTGTTTTTT. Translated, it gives CASSPSWLNLEKLFF.